Listed below are T cell receptor beta chains from one sample, sequenced in a study of cytomegalovirus exposure and HLA in healthy donors. Some clones are missing from TCRdb's copy, which holds only in-frame ones; the method was immunoSEQ multiplex PCR. The profile shows under 200,000 clones, approximately 80% of them singletons. The source material was PBMCs. The receptors come from a man in his forties in good health and CMV-seronegative. CDR3s include the opening cysteine and the closing phenylalanine or tryptophan. Fields, in order: J gene, D gene, V gene, clone size, CDR3 protein, CDR3 DNA. The D gene is left open where the match is weak. A row's size may be missing; if present it is once, few, many or a size class.

TRBJ1-6 | . | TRBV6-5 | . | CALDSPNSPLHF | TGTGCCTTGGACAGCCCTAATTCACCCCTCCACTTT
TRBJ1-6 | TRBD1 | TRBV13 | . | CASSRTGLGLDSPLHF | TGTGCCAGCAGCCGGACAGGGTTAGGTTTGGATTCACCCCTCCACTTT
TRBJ2-2 | . | TRBV7-9 | once | CASSRQGTGELFF | TGTGCCAGCAGCAGGCAGGGAACCGGGGAGCTGTTTTTT
TRBJ1-4 | . | TRBV5-4 | . | CASSLRTENEKLFF | TGTGCCAGCAGCTTGCGGACAGAAAATGAAAAACTGTTTTTT
TRBJ1-2 | TRBD1 | TRBV27 | . | CASSSISGQIDYGYTF | TGTGCCAGCAGTTCCATATCGGGACAGATAGACTATGGCTACACCTTC
TRBJ2-7 | TRBD2 | TRBV6-1 | . | CASREWGGHYEQYF | TGTGCCAGCAGGGAATGGGGAGGGCACTACGAGCAGTACTTC
TRBJ2-7 | TRBD1 | TRBV6-5 | once | CASSQGQGVVF | TGTGCCAGCAGTCAGGGACAGGGTGTTGTCTTC
TRBJ2-7 | . | TRBV1 | . | CTSWPRGTPYEQYF | TGCACCAGCTGGCCCAGGGGTACTCCCTACGAGCAGTACTTC
TRBJ2-3 | . | TRBV10-3 | . | CAISYRAGGTDTQYF | TGTGCCATCAGTTACAGGGCAGGCGGCACAGATACGCAGTATTTT
TRBJ1-2 | . | TRBV18 | . | CASSPVSGNYGYTF | TGTGCCAGCTCACCAGTCTCAGGGAACTATGGCTACACCTTC
TRBJ1-4 | . | TRBV5-4 | . | CASSYSPSATNEKLFF | TGTGCCAGCAGCTATTCACCCAGCGCAACTAATGAAAAACTGTTTTTT
TRBJ1-1 | TRBD1 | TRBV27 | . | CASSTYDRGLRSDTEAFF | TGTGCCAGCAGTACATACGACAGGGGGTTAAGGTCGGACACTGAAGCTTTCTTT
TRBJ1-2 | TRBD1 | TRBV7-9 | . | CASSFGDRGYYGYTF | TGTGCCAGCAGCTTCGGGGACAGGGGCTACTATGGCTACACCTTC
TRBJ2-7 | TRBD1 | TRBV28 | . | CASSLTGQGQYEQYF | TGTGCCAGCAGTTTAACGGGACAGGGACAGTACGAGCAGTACTTC
TRBJ2-1 | . | TRBV7-2 | . | CASSEGSLRDEQFF | TGTGCCAGCAGCGAGGGTTCTCTACGCGATGAGCAGTTCTTC
TRBJ2-1 | . | TRBV15 | . | CATSRDIALGAFF | TGTGCCACCAGCAGAGATATCGCTTTAGGGGCGTTCTTC
TRBJ2-7 | TRBD1 | TRBV30 | . | CAWIPTGGSHEQYF | TGTGCCTGGATTCCGACAGGGGGAAGCCACGAGCAGTACTTC
TRBJ2-2 | TRBD1 | TRBV18 | . | CASSNRDSGTGELFF | TGTGCCAGCTCAAACCGGGACAGTGGCACCGGGGAGCTGTTTTTT
TRBJ1-2 | . | TRBV7-3 | . | CASSLNPANYGYTF | TGTGCCAGCAGCTTAAATCCGGCTAACTATGGCTACACCTTC
TRBJ2-1 | . | TRBV30 | few | CAWSGLAEQFF | TGTGCCTGGAGTGGTCTAGCTGAGCAGTTCTTC
TRBJ2-7 | TRBD1 | TRBV6-1 | . | CASRWRQGVSYEQYF | TGTGCCAGCAGGTGGCGACAGGGGGTCTCCTACGAGCAGTACTTC
TRBJ2-5 | . | TRBV28 | few | CASSSAESETQYF | TGTGCCAGCAGTTCGGCGGAATCGGAGACCCAGTACTTC